This TCR beta chain was identified during a study of tumor-infiltrating lymphocytes in primary liver carcinoma. With 6 bases clipped from V and 2 bases from J, the junction kept 7 bases outside the gene matches. Germline V CDR1 and CDR2: MNHNY, SVGAGI (reference sequence). There are 16 residues in the CDR3. From 500 ng of total RNA, TCR beta-specific cDNA was reverse-transcribed using a constant-region primer. Generation of the TCR beta libraries relied on three nested multiplex PCR rounds using slightly modified ARM-PCR. Rounds one and two of PCR, each of 10 cycles, were primed with TRBV1-TRBV30 forward primers and a C-beta reverse primer. MiXCR, run by TCRdb on the multiplex PCR reads, gives a single entry per CDR3 protein. The sample yields 180,000 or so distinct CDR3 sequences, roughly three fifths seen once. The blood RNA (from unsorted whole blood) was obtained, and germline DNA was also extracted.

The source of this sequence is a man between 40 and 49 years old with primary liver carcinoma and hepatitis B virus infection. The rearrangement links TRBV6-6 to TRBJ2-3, with TRBD2 identical over 11 bases. Input material: peripheral blood. CDR3 sequence reads: CASSPGLAANTDTQYF. The CDR3 bases are TGTGCCAGCAGCCCGGGACTAGCGGCAAACACAGATACGCAGTATTTT.